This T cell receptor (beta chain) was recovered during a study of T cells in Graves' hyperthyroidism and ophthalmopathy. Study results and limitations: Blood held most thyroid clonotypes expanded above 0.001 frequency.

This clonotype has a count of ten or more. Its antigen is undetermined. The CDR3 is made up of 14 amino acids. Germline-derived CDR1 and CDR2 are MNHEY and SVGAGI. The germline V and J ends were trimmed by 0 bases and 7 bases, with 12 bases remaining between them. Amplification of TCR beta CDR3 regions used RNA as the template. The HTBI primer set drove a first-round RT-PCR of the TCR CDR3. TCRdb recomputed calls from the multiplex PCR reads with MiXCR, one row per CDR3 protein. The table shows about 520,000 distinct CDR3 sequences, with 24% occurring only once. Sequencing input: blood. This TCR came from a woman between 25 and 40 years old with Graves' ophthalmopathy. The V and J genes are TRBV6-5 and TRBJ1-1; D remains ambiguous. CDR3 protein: CASSYSSSEFEAFF. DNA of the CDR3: TGTGCCAGCAGTTACTCGAGCAGTGAATTTGAAGCTTTCTTT.